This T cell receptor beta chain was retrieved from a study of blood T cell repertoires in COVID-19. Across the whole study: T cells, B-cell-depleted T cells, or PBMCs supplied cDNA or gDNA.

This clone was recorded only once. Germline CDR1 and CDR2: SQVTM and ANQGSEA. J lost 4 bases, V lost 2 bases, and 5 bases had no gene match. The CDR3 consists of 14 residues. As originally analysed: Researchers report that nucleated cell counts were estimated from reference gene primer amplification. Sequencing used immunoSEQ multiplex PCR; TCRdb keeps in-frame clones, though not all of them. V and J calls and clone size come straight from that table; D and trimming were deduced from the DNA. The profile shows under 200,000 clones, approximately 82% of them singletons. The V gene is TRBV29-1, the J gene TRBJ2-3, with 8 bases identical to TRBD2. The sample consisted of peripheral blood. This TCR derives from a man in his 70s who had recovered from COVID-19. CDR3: CSVELAGGPDTQYF. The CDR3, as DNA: TGCAGCGTTGAACTAGCGGGCGGGCCAGATACGCAGTATTTT.